The T cell receptor beta chain under discussion was sequenced for a study of prognosis after radiotherapy for stage I lung cancer (dated by TCRdb to about 2021). About the study as a whole: Between early 2018 and early 2019, roughly 19 patients with stage I NSCLC were enrolled in Nanjing, China. Over 11 patients presented with newly diagnosed primary stage I lung tumors, and a few carried oligometastatic NSCLC following surgical resection of the primary tumor. All patients were considered medically inoperable, owing to comorbidities in 11 to 13 and refusal of surgery in several. The cohort was made up of 10 to 15 men and about 6 women, with a median age of around 70 years and an age range of roughly 50 to 95 years. Roughly eleven patients had adenocarcinoma and about 7 had squamous cell carcinoma as the tumor histology. Using image-guided IMRT or VMAT, SBRT was delivered in 3 to 5 fractions at a biologically effective dose of at least 100 Gy. SBRT was not combined with any concurrent therapy in any patient. About 20% of the 19 patients developed distant metastases after SBRT, at a median of roughly seven months; the other 15 showed no significant progression. This study profiled peripheral blood TCR beta repertoires from stage I NSCLC patients before and after stereotactic body radiotherapy and linked the repertoires to distant failure. For each of the roughly 19 patients, one blood sample was taken before SBRT and one after, so the study sequenced some 38 samples in total.

This clonotype was counted ten times or more. Its antigen remains undetermined. Per-base quality was not reported, and no clone a single base away is much larger than it. Two rounds of multiplex PCR were performed to amplify the TCR beta CDR3 region from genomic DNA. In the first PCR round, primers specific to each TRBV and TRBJ gene were used, and the primer sequences were filed in Chinese patent CN105087789A. The second PCR round used universal primers. The Roche High Pure PCR Template Preparation Kit was used to extract genomic DNA from frozen PBMCs. An Illumina HiSeq 3000 was used to sequence the libraries paired-end with 151 bp reads. The study's own analysis went as follows. CutAdapt was used to discard raw reads that did not contain the multiplex PCR primer sequences. Using PEAR, the high-quality paired reads were merged into contigs. TRB V, D and J gene segments were assigned to each contig with MiXCR by alignment to reference sequences. To remove sequencing errors, CDR3 sequences were clustered according to base quality and sequence similarity. Diversity was calculated as Shannon entropy divided by the natural log of the number of productive TCR sequences. To get clonality, Shannon entropy was divided by the natural log of the number of unique clonotypes, and that result was subtracted from one. The Youden index of ROC curves was used to select progression-free survival cut-offs for repertoire metrics, and analyses were performed in R 3.5.3. TCRdb cleaned the public reads at Q25 with fastp, built clones with MiXCR and kept in-frame beta chains. Rows are combined by CDR3 protein, so each entry shows the most common genes and DNA. The V and J calls shown here were made by TCRdb, not taken from the authors' results. This sample is represented by some 60,000 distinct CDR3 sequences; around a quarter of them were singletons. The top ten constitute 7.5% of the sample.

What the study reported, not specific to this receptor: Post-SBRT Shannon entropy and its change from baseline were lower in patients who developed distant metastases; baseline Shannon entropy was not associated with metastases. Differences by metastasis status were reportedly seen in TRBV and TRBJ usage frequencies, involving two V genes at baseline and, after SBRT, nine V genes and two J genes. All reported P values were unadjusted for multiple comparisons. Limitations of the study included a small cohort and short follow-up, and the study findings need independent validation. Whether the expanded TCR clones were tumor-specific was not determined. After SBRT, the count of unique TCR clones dropped from a median of approximately 10,000 beforehand to roughly 6,800 afterward (Wilcoxon paired P=0.011).

Trimming costs V 4 bases and J 0 bases, and their ends lie 13 bases apart. As encoded in the germline V gene, CDR1 is MNHEY while CDR2 is SVGAGI. Taken from cysteine to phenylalanine, the CDR3 has 16 residues. The only DNA kept is the CDR3, 48 bases in frame from the first base. A history of other malignancies or of prior chemotherapy or radiotherapy was absent in all patients, and node-negative disease was shown on CT and PET/CT in all patients. At each of two time points, 6 to 7.5 milliliters of peripheral venous blood were collected in EDTA tubes. PBMCs were isolated by Ficoll-Paque Plus density-gradient centrifugation. Samples were stored at -80°C immediately after collection until analysis.

This specimen was PBMCs, taken before or after stereotactic body radiation therapy (not recorded which). This receptor was taken from a donor over 45 with non-small cell lung cancer. Here the chain combines TRBV6-5 and TRBJ1-3; the D gene cannot be resolved reliably. The DNA reads as follows: TGTGCCAGCAGTTTCGCCCCCCAGAGCTCTGGAAACACCATATATTTT. The resulting protein is CASSFAPQSSGNTIYF.